A selection of T cell receptor beta chains follows, all from one sample in a study of blood T cell repertoires in COVID-19. The method was immunoSEQ multiplex PCR; TCRdb's version includes in-frame clones alone and lacks a portion of them. The table includes 100,000 to 150,000 clones, about 81% detected once. The sequencing sample was made of PBMCs or T cells enriched from blood (not recorded which). The receptor source for this set is a man in his forties with acute COVID-19. The CDR3 runs from the conserved cysteine through the conserved F or W. The order of the fields is J gene, V gene, clone size, D gene, CDR3 protein, CDR3 DNA. A D gene is named only where the DNA matches it firmly. Size is omitted from some rows. Given values are once, few, many or a class for expanded clones.

TRBJ2-7	TRBV6-5	.	TRBD2	CASRRELAAFYEQYF	TGTGCCAGCAGGAGAGAACTAGCGGCGTTCTACGAGCAGTACTTC
TRBJ1-2	TRBV21-1	.	.	CANLTGPPGYTF	TGTGCCAACTTGACAGGGCCACCTGGCTACACCTTC
TRBJ1-1	TRBV7-2	.	TRBD1	CASSLVGQVNTEAFF	TGTGCCAGCAGCTTAGTGGGACAGGTGAACACTGAAGCTTTCTTT
TRBJ1-4	TRBV21-1	.	.	CASQLPPGQQEKLFF	TGTGCCTCCCAACTGCCCCCGGGACAGCAAGAAAAACTGTTTTTT
TRBJ2-1	TRBV28	.	TRBD2	CASSLIAGSSYNEQFF	TGTGCCAGCAGTTTAATAGCGGGATCCTCCTACAATGAGCAGTTCTTC
TRBJ1-5	TRBV28	few	TRBD1	CGAHPGQGSNQPQHF	TGTGGGGCACACCCGGGACAGGGTAGCAATCAGCCCCAGCATTTT
TRBJ1-5	TRBV18	.	TRBD1	CASSRQGDQPQHF	TGTGCCAGCTCAAGACAGGGGGACCAGCCCCAGCATTTT
TRBJ1-1	TRBV27	.	.	CASSWGGEAFF	TGTGCCAGCAGTTGGGGAGGAGAAGCTTTCTTT
TRBJ1-6	TRBV9	once	.	CAASKGQNSPLHF	TGTGCCGCCAGTAAGGGGCAAAATTCACCCCTCCACTTT
TRBJ1-4	TRBV7-9	.	TRBD1	CASSFPRTGDEKLFF	TGTGCCAGCAGCTTCCCCAGGACAGGGGACGAAAAACTGTTTTTT
TRBJ1-3	TRBV19	.	.	CASSYPAGSGNTIYF	TGTGCCAGTAGTTATCCCGCAGGCTCTGGAAACACCATATATTTT
TRBJ1-5	TRBV28	.	TRBD1	CASSLGQGAGQPQHF	TGTGCCAGCAGTTTGGGACAGGGGGCCGGCCAGCCCCAGCATTTT
TRBJ2-4	TRBV13	.	TRBD1	CASSSSRDRVFEAKNIQYF	TGTGCCAGCAGCTCCTCCCGGGACAGGGTATTTGAGGCCAAAAACATTCAGTACTTC
TRBJ2-1	TRBV6-5	.	.	CVVAVNNEQFF	TGTGTCGTAGCGGTGAACAATGAGCAGTTCTTC
TRBJ1-2	TRBV6-5	.	.	CASIGSQVEGYTF	TGTGCCAGCATAGGCTCCCAGGTAGAAGGCTACACCTTC
TRBJ2-5	TRBV2	.	.	CASRPGREETQYF	TGTGCCAGCAGACCTGGGAGAGAAGAGACCCAGTACTTC
TRBJ2-1	TRBV7-6	.	TRBD2	CASSFSGGDPNEQFF	TGTGCCAGCAGCTTTAGCGGGGGGGACCCCAATGAGCAGTTCTTC
TRBJ2-3	TRBV7-3	.	TRBD2	CASSHSGLAGTDTQYF	TGTGCCAGCAGTCACTCCGGACTAGCGGGCACAGATACGCAGTATTTT
TRBJ2-1	TRBV5-4	.	TRBD2	CASSFQRGGFEQFF	TGTGCCAGCAGCTTCCAGCGGGGGGGCTTTGAGCAGTTCTTC
TRBJ1-5	TRBV5-4	once	TRBD1	CASSFTGTGANQPQHF	TGTGCCAGCAGCTTTACCGGGACAGGGGCCAATCAGCCCCAGCATTTT
TRBJ2-1	TRBV5-4	many	.	CASSSKGKGSYNEQFF	TGTGCCAGCAGCTCTAAGGGGAAGGGGTCCTACAATGAGCAGTTCTTC
TRBJ1-2	TRBV13	once	.	CASSSYRERNYGYTF	TGTGCCAGCAGCTCCTACCGGGAGCGGAACTATGGCTACACCTTC
TRBJ2-5	TRBV6-4	.	.	CAKTQAGETQYF	TGTGCCAAGACCCAGGCAGGAGAGACCCAGTACTTC
TRBJ1-1	TRBV4-2	.	.	CASSPHEAANTEAFF	TGTGCCAGCAGCCCCCACGAGGCAGCCAACACTGAAGCTTTCTTT
TRBJ1-2	TRBV5-1	.	.	CASSLEGNYGYTF	TGCGCCAGCAGCTTAGAGGGTAACTATGGCTACACCTTC
TRBJ1-5	TRBV19	.	.	CASNQGSAQPQHF	TGTGCCAGTAATCAGGGGTCAGCGCAGCCCCAGCATTTT